This T cell receptor beta chain was retrieved from a study of control samples from healthy donors and cancer patients. V was pared by 6 bases and J by 1 base, with 12 bases between. The CDR3 contains 15 residues. Per the germline V gene, CDR1 is SGHTA and CDR2 is FQGNSA. Libraries were prepared by immunoSEQ multiplex PCR; TCRdb keeps only in-frame clonotypes and omits some of them. The sample lists about 120,000 clones, 75% to 95% occurring once. V is TRBV7-2 and J is TRBJ2-2; D ambiguous. The TCR was taken from a man in his forties in good health. The material sequenced was blood. The CDR3 loop is CASRQYLGNTGELFF. CDR3 nucleotide sequence: TGTGCCAGCAGGCAATATCTGGGGAACACCGGGGAGCTGTTTTTT.